This TCR beta chain was identified during a study of identical twins. This clonotype was observed at least ten times. No antigen is known for it. V shed 7 bases and J 4 bases; nucleotides not matched to a gene: 6. The germline gives CDR1 SGHAT, CDR2 FQNNGV. This CDR3 contains 13 residues. Study-level points and caveats: Abundant beta clonotypes from cord blood bore fewer insertions; memory repertoires lacked this pattern. Out-of-frame alpha sequences shared between twins exhibited an excess of low generation probability. The study found that models underestimated out-of-frame TCR alpha sharing in monozygotic twins. Zero-insertion analyses might be partly confounded by invariant T cells like MAIT and iNKT.

MiXCR was run by TCRdb on the 5' RACE reads, yielding one entry per CDR3 protein. The sample carries roughly 250,000 distinct CDR3 sequences, 6% to 8% recorded once. The same sample was also studied in work on yellow fever vaccine responses in identical twins.

The sample taken for sequencing was CD8+ T cells sorted from blood. J is TRBJ1-1 and V is TRBV11-2; 7 bases are shared with TRBD1. The source is a woman younger than 35 in good health. CDR3 region: CASKQGLGTEAFF. CDR3 nucleotide sequence: TGTGCCAGCAAACAGGGGTTGGGCACTGAAGCTTTCTTT.